This T cell receptor beta chain derives from a study of cytotoxic CD8 clonotypes in ibrutinib-treated CLL. The protocol was immunoSEQ multiplex PCR, while the TCRdb copy is restricted to in-frame clones and leaves out a portion. In the table there are roughly 330,000 clones, about 61% of which are singletons. CDR3 length: 16 amino acids. CDR1 is SGDLS and CDR2 is YYNGEE in the germline V gene. The V gene lost 0 bases and the J gene lost 5 bases, with 17 bases spanning the gap. The clonotype originates from a human donor with chronic lymphocytic leukemia. This sample comprised PBMCs, obtained after 36 months of ibrutinib treatment. This rearrangement joins TRBV9 to TRBJ1-1, with D possibly being TRBD1 (5 bases). The CDR3 protein is CASSVAGTTQGTEAFF. CDR3 nucleotide sequence: TGTGCCAGCAGCGTAGCGGGAACTACCCAGGGAACTGAAGCTTTCTTT.